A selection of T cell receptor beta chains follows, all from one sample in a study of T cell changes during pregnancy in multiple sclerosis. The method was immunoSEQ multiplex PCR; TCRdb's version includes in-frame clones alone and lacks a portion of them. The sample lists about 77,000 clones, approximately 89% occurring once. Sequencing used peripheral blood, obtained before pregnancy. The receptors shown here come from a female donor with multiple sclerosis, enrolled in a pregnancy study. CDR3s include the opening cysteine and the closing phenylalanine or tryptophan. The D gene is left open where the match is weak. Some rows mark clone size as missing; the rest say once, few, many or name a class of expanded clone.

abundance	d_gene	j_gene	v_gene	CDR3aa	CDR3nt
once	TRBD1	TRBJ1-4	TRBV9	CASSVRDRGGEKLFF	TGTGCCAGCAGCGTACGAGACAGGGGTGGAGAAAAACTGTTTTTT
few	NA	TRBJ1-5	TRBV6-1	CASRDMTNQPQHF	TGTGCCAGCAGGGACATGACTAATCAGCCCCAGCATTTT
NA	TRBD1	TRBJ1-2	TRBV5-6	CASSLVGQGFPYGYTF	TGTGCCAGCAGCTTGGTGGGACAGGGGTTCCCCTATGGCTACACCTTC
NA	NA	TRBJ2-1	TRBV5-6	CASSLRGRGRYNEQFF	TGTGCCAGCAGCCTAAGGGGGAGAGGACGGTACAATGAGCAGTTCTTC
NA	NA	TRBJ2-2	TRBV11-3	CASSNRVGTGELFF	TGTGCCAGCAGCAACAGGGTTGGGACCGGGGAGCTGTTTTTT
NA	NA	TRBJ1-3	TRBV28	CASTPSGYGNTIYF	TGTGCCAGCACCCCATCCGGGTACGGAAACACCATATATTTT
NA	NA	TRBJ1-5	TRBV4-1	CASSQVVGGGSQPQHF	TGCGCCAGCAGCCAAGTGGTAGGAGGAGGGAGTCAGCCCCAGCATTTT
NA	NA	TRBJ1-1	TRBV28	CASSLPWGGEEAFF	TGTGCCAGCAGTCTCCCCTGGGGGGGCGAAGAAGCTTTCTTT
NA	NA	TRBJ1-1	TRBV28	CASRITRAEAFF	TGTGCCAGCAGAATAACCAGGGCTGAAGCTTTCTTT
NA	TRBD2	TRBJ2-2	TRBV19	CASSIVSGGAHTGELFF	TGTGCCAGTAGTATAGTAAGCGGGGGGGCCCACACCGGGGAGCTGTTTTTT
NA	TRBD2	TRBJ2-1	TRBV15	CATRVAGGPVYEQFF	TGTGCCACCAGAGTAGCGGGGGGGCCAGTTTATGAGCAGTTCTTC
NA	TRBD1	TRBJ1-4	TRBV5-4	CASSLGGQGEEKLFF	TGTGCCAGCAGCTTGGGAGGACAGGGGGAGGAAAAACTGTTTTTT
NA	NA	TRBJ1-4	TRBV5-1	CASSLQRSLNEKLFF	TGCGCCAGCAGCTTGCAACGTAGCCTTAATGAAAAACTGTTTTTT
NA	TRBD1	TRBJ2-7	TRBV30	CAWNRGQGNEQYF	TGTGCCTGGAACCGGGGACAGGGCAACGAGCAGTACTTC
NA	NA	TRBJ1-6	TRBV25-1	CASSESVGASYNSPLHF	TGTGCCAGCAGTGAATCGGTGGGAGCCTCCTATAATTCACCCCTCCACTTT
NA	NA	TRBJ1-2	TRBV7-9	CASSPWARDGYTF	TGTGCCAGCAGCCCCTGGGCGCGCGATGGCTACACCTTC
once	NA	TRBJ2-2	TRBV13	CASSPARGQGVTGELFF	TGTGCCAGCAGCCCGGCCCGCGGCCAGGGCGTAACCGGGGAGCTGTTTTTT
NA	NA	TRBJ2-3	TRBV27	CASSFYGTDTQYF	TGTGCCAGCAGTTTCTATGGCACAGATACGCAGTATTTT
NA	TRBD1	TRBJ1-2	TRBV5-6	CASSPGTGAPYGYTF	TGTGCCAGCAGCCCAGGGACAGGGGCCCCCTATGGCTACACCTTC
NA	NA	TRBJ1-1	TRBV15	CATSTLPVWGAEAFF	TGTGCCACCAGCACCCTACCCGTGTGGGGGGCTGAAGCTTTCTTT
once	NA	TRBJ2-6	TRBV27	CASSPGAGSGANVLTF	TGTGCCAGCAGTCCGGGAGCCGGCTCTGGGGCCAACGTCCTGACTTTC
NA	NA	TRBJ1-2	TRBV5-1	CASSLSRGMGGYTF	TGCGCCAGCAGCTTGTCTCGGGGAATGGGAGGCTACACCTTC
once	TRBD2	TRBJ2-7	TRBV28	CASSPGGWVYEQYF	TGTGCCAGCAGCCCCGGGGGGTGGGTCTACGAGCAGTACTTC
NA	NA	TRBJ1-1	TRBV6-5	CASSYSTGKAFF	TGTGCCAGCAGTTACTCAACAGGGAAAGCTTTCTTT
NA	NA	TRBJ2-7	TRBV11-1	CASSLGLVYEQYF	TGTGCCAGCAGCTTAGGTCTTGTCTACGAGCAGTACTTC
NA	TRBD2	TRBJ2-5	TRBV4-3	CASSQVLAGEQETQYF	TGCGCCAGCAGCCAAGTTCTAGCGGGGGAACAAGAGACCCAGTACTTC
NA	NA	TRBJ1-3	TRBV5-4	CASSRGNTIYF	TGTGCCAGCAGTCGTGGAAACACCATATATTTT
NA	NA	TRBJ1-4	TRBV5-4	CASSSVPATNEKLFF	TGTGCCAGCAGCAGCGTACCTGCAACTAATGAAAAACTGTTTTTT
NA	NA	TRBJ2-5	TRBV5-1	CASSPLRGIRETQYF	TGCGCCAGCAGCCCCCTGCGGGGTATACGGGAGACCCAGTACTTC